The source of this T cell receptor (beta chain) is a study of OX40 agonist ivuxolimab in advanced cancers. This clone occurred a few times. Measured with immunoSEQ multiplex PCR; TCRdb has only the in-frame clones, and not every one. Altogether tens of thousands of clones are present, 75% to 90% being singletons, with the ten largest covering roughly 2.5%. V lost 0 bases and J lost 5, with 11 bases in between. Germline CDR1 reads SGHRS; CDR2 reads YFSETQ. This CDR3 is built from 14 residues. The chain uses TRBV5-1 and TRBJ1-1; a weak D match, TRBD1 (5 bases). The material was CD4+ or CD8+ T cells sorted from blood, obtained in a trial of the OX40 agonist ivuxolimab. The TCR sequence derives from an adult with an advanced solid tumor such as melanoma, head and neck, liver or kidney cancer. The CDR3 DNA is TGCGCCAGCAGCTTGGAAGCGAGGGGAACTGAAGCTTTCTTT. Amino acids: CASSLEARGTEAFF.